A single TCR beta chain is shown here with its context. This sample is drawn from a study of blood T cell repertoires in COVID-19. In the study overall: Collection of acute and convalescent COVID-19 samples took place in the United States, Italy and Spain. Nucleic acid was either cDNA or gDNA, and it came from T cells, B-cell-depleted T cells, or PBMCs.

Germline V gene lookup returns CDR1 SGHRS and CDR2 YFSETQ. Trimming shortened V by 0 bases and J by 5 bases, and 11 bases separated the two germline ends. This CDR3 region has 14 residues. As processed by the authors: Counts of nucleated cells, estimated from reference gene primer amplification, were obtained. Clones were read by immunoSEQ multiplex PCR, and TCRdb kept only the in-frame ones, dropping some. That table gives V, J and clone size, and the DNA gave D and trimming. The repertoire holds 110,000 to 150,000 clones, approximately 80% seen once, with roughly 10% in the top ten. The TCR sequence derives from a man between 60 and 75 years old with active or convalescent COVID-19. The rearrangement joins TRBV5-1 to TRBJ1-1; unclear D gene. The specimen sequenced was peripheral blood. CDR3 in amino acids: CASSLVGGETEAFF. CDR3 coding DNA: TGCGCCAGCAGCTTGGTAGGTGGGGAGACTGAAGCTTTCTTT.